Here is one T cell receptor (beta chain) with its context. This sample was included in a study of blood T cell repertoires in COVID-19. Original processing methods: Cell counts per sample came from amplifying reference gene primers. Profiled with immunoSEQ multiplex PCR; TCRdb holds only in-frame clones, not every one. Clone size and the V and J calls come from that table; the DNA yielded D and trimming. The sample yields about 56,000 clones, 80% to 90% seen once. This CDR3 spans 16 amino acids. The germline CDR1 and CDR2 sequences are MNHEY and SMNVEV (reference sequence). The V and J ends lost 6 bases and 2 bases, in that order; junction bases with no gene match: 12.

This sequence originates from a woman older than 75 with acute or convalescent COVID-19. Sequenced input: peripheral blood. V usage is TRBV27 and J usage is TRBJ1-2; 7 bases line up with TRBD1. CDR3 residues: CASRTNSMTGNYGYTF. The CDR3 DNA follows: TGTGCCAGCAGAACCAACTCCATGACAGGGAACTATGGCTACACCTTC.